This T cell receptor beta chain emerged from a study of cytomegalovirus exposure and HLA in healthy donors. Study outcomes and limitations: The study flagged about 150 TCR beta chains as cytomegalovirus-associated.

Worth noting for this clone: Its antigen is unidentified.

Sequenced by immunoSEQ multiplex PCR; TCRdb stores in-frame clones only, minus some. The data hold 150,000 to 200,000 clones, with about 81% observed a single time. The CDR3 contains 15 residues. V was pared by 4 bases and J by 2 bases, with 12 bases between. CDR1 is SGHRS, CDR2 YFSETQ, per germline. The sample was PBMCs. This TCR came from a woman aged 30 to 39 in good health and CMV-seronegative. The rearrangement joins TRBV5-1 to TRBJ1-4; maybe TRBD1 (6 bases). CDR3 region: CASSPGTTTNEKLFF. The CDR3 DNA reads TGCGCCAGCAGCCCCGGGACAACCACTAATGAAAAACTGTTTTTT. Full variable domain (rest looked up from reference TRBV5-1 and TRBJ1-4): KAGVTQTPRYLIKTRGQQVTLSCSPISGHRSVSWYQQTPGQGLQFLFEYFSETQRNKGNFPGRFSGRQFSNSRSEMNVSTLELGDSALYLCASSPGTTTNEKLFFGSGTQLSVL.